These T cell receptor beta chains were read from a single sample in a study of shared clonotypes between healthy human individuals. The method was immunoSEQ multiplex PCR; TCRdb's version includes in-frame clones alone and lacks a portion of them. The data hold 550,000 to 750,000 clones, with about 91% observed a single time. The sequenced material came from naive CD8+ T cells sorted from blood. Receptor source: a man aged 25 to 40 in good health. The CDR3 runs from the conserved cysteine through the conserved F or W. A D gene is named only where the DNA matches it firmly. A row's size may be missing; if present it is once, few, many or a size class.

V gene	clone size	D gene	J gene	CDR3 DNA	CDR3 protein
TRBV2	once	NA	TRBJ2-3	TGTGCCAGCAGCGCCGGGACGGAGAGCACAGATACGCAGTATTTT	CASSAGTESTDTQYF
TRBV28	NA	TRBD2	TRBJ2-3	TGTGCCAGCAGCCAACCCTTAGCGGGATTAACAGATACGCAGTATTTT	CASSQPLAGLTDTQYF
TRBV5-6	NA	TRBD2	TRBJ2-1	TGTGCCAGCAGCCGGACTAGCGGAGACAATGAGCAGTTCTTC	CASSRTSGDNEQFF
TRBV13	NA	TRBD1	TRBJ2-7	TGTGCCAGCAGCTTAGCAGGGGGTTTAAACGAGCAGTACTTC	CASSLAGGLNEQYF
TRBV6-6	NA	TRBD2	TRBJ2-7	TGTGCCAGCAGTTACGGACTAGCGGGAGACTACGAGCAGTACTTC	CASSYGLAGDYEQYF
TRBV7-6	NA	TRBD2	TRBJ2-3	TGTGCCAGCAGCAGGGGACTAGCGGGAGAAACGATCTCAGATACGCAGTATTTT	CASSRGLAGETISDTQYF
TRBV5-1	NA	TRBD1	TRBJ2-2	TGCGCCAGCAGCCTGGACAGGGTTGACGGGGAGCTGTTTTTT	CASSLDRVDGELFF
TRBV13	NA	NA	TRBJ2-1	TGTGCCAGGAGGGACTCCGGAGGGGAGCAGTTCTTC	CARRDSGGEQFF
TRBV19	NA	TRBD2	TRBJ2-1	TGTGCCAGCAGCCTAGGGACTAGCGGCTACAATGAGCAGTTCTTC	CASSLGTSGYNEQFF
TRBV4-3	NA	TRBD2	TRBJ2-1	TGCGCCAGCAGCCAAGTAGCGGGATTCGACAATGAGCAGTTCTTC	CASSQVAGFDNEQFF
TRBV14	once	NA	TRBJ2-3	TGTGCCAGCAGCCCTCGCCGCGGATCCCGCACAGATACGCAGTATTTT	CASSPRRGSRTDTQYF
TRBV19	NA	NA	TRBJ2-7	TGTGCCAGTAGTATGGGCGGAGGGGACTACGAGCAGTACTTC	CASSMGGGDYEQYF
TRBV7-9	once	NA	TRBJ2-5	TGTGCCAGCAGCGCTGGGCCGCTTAATAGGAAGACCCAGTACTTC	CASSAGPLNRKTQYF
TRBV13	NA	TRBD2	TRBJ2-1	TGTGCCAGCAGCCACGTAGCGGGACTAAGCTCCTACAATGAGCAGTTCTTC	CASSHVAGLSSYNEQFF
TRBV6-5	NA	TRBD2	TRBJ2-1	TGTGCCAGCAGTAGGACTAGCGGGAGGGCCAATGAGCAGTTCTTC	CASSRTSGRANEQFF
TRBV7-7	NA	TRBD2	TRBJ2-2	TGTGCCAGCAGCCAAAGTCTCCGGGAGGTGAACACCGGGGAGCTGTTTTTT	CASSQSLREVNTGELFF
TRBV2	NA	NA	TRBJ1-1	TGTGCCAGCAGCCGGGGCCTTGAAGCTTTCTTT	CASSRGLEAFF
TRBV7-6	NA	NA	TRBJ1-1	TGTGCCAGCAGCTTAGGGGGCTTGGGTACTGAAGCTTTCTTT	CASSLGGLGTEAFF
TRBV9	NA	NA	TRBJ1-3	TGTGCCAGCAGCGACGGGACGTTTATTGGAAACACCATATATTTT	CASSDGTFIGNTIYF
TRBV30	NA	TRBD1	TRBJ2-7	TGTGCCTGGACGGGACAGGGGGCAGGGGCCTACGAGCAGTACTTC	CAWTGQGAGAYEQYF
TRBV18	NA	NA	TRBJ1-1	TGTGCCAGCTCAACAATGGGGGGAAGGAGGACTGAAGCTTTCTTT	CASSTMGGRRTEAFF
TRBV9	NA	NA	TRBJ2-3	TGTGCCAGCAGCCCCCCTCTAGCGCCGAGCACAGATACGCAGTATTTT	CASSPPLAPSTDTQYF
TRBV5-1	NA	NA	TRBJ2-6	TGCGCCAGCAGTTCCCGGACGGACCACAACAACGTCCTGACTTTC	CASSSRTDHNNVLTF
TRBV18	NA	NA	TRBJ1-5	TGTGCCAGCTCACCACCGGGGGGGGTCAGCAATCAGCCCCAGCATTTT	CASSPPGGVSNQPQHF
TRBV27	NA	TRBD2	TRBJ2-1	TGTGCCAGCAGCTTTTTCGCCGACCGGACTAGCGGGAGACGGGGGAATGAGCAGTTCTTC	CASSFFADRTSGRRGNEQFF
TRBV14	NA	TRBD2	TRBJ2-7	TGTGCCAGCAGCCAACGGCTGGCCGGGAGGACTTACGAGCAGTACTTC	CASSQRLAGRTYEQYF
TRBV7-6	NA	TRBD1	TRBJ2-2	TGTGCCAGCAGCCCAACCACCCGGGACAGACCGAACACCGGGGAGCTGTTTTTT	CASSPTTRDRPNTGELFF
TRBV28	NA	NA	TRBJ2-3	TGTGCCAGCAGTTTCTCTGGCGAGGATACGCAGTATTTT	CASSFSGEDTQYF
TRBV27	NA	TRBD1	TRBJ2-7	TGTGCCAGCAGTTTGAACAGGGGGCCCGAGCAGTACTTC	CASSLNRGPEQYF
TRBV10-3	NA	NA	TRBJ1-1	TGTGCCATCAGTGAAAGAGGGAGGAACACTGAAGCTTTCTTT	CAISERGRNTEAFF
TRBV5-6	once	TRBD2	TRBJ2-3	TGTGCCAGCAGCTCCCCGAGCGGGAGTGGCACAGATACGCAGTATTTT	CASSSPSGSGTDTQYF
TRBV6-6	NA	NA	TRBJ2-1	TGTGCCAGCAGTTACCCAACCAGGATGTCCTACAATGAGCAGTTCTTC	CASSYPTRMSYNEQFF
TRBV7-2	once	NA	TRBJ2-1	TGTGCCAGCAGCTTAGCGGATTCCTACAATGAGCAGTTCTTC	CASSLADSYNEQFF
TRBV5-6	NA	NA	TRBJ1-1	TGTGCCAGCAGCTTGGTCGACACCCAGAGCACTGAAGCTTTCTTT	CASSLVDTQSTEAFF
TRBV5-4	NA	TRBD1	TRBJ1-1	TGTGCCAGCAGCTTGGCCTATCAGGGGGGCGCTGAAGCTTTCTTT	CASSLAYQGGAEAFF
TRBV18	NA	NA	TRBJ1-1	TGTGCCAGCTCACCTACTGGACAGAACACTGAAGCTTTCTTT	CASSPTGQNTEAFF
TRBV9	NA	NA	TRBJ2-7	TGTGCCAGCAGCGTAGGTTTCAACCTGGACGAGCAGTACTTC	CASSVGFNLDEQYF
TRBV7-9	once	TRBD2	TRBJ2-3	TGTGCCAGCAGCCCCCCACGCGGGGGGAAAGGGCCAGATACGCAGTATTTT	CASSPPRGGKGPDTQYF
TRBV7-9	NA	TRBD1	TRBJ2-3	TGTGCCAGCAGCTTTGCGGGACAGGGTCGGGAGCATACGCAGTATTTT	CASSFAGQGREHTQYF
TRBV6-1	NA	NA	TRBJ2-7	TGTGCCAGCAGTGAACGGTCAGGTCGTACGAGCTCCTACGAGCAGTACTTC	CASSERSGRTSSYEQYF
TRBV9	NA	NA	TRBJ2-2	TGTGCCAGCAGCCCCGGATGGGGGGCTGCCGGGGAGCTGTTTTTT	CASSPGWGAAGELFF
TRBV10-3	NA	TRBD1	TRBJ2-7	TGTGCCATCAGCTCCGGGACAGTCTCCTACGAGCAGTACTTC	CAISSGTVSYEQYF
TRBV27	NA	TRBD1	TRBJ1-2	TGTGCCAGCAGCCCGTGGACAGGGGAAGGTGGCTACACCTTC	CASSPWTGEGGYTF
TRBV19	NA	NA	TRBJ2-1	TGTGCCAGTAGCGTATATACGGGAGCGGACAATGAGCAGTTCTTC	CASSVYTGADNEQFF
TRBV5-5	NA	NA	TRBJ2-7	TGTGCCAGCAGCTTGGACAGTTTCTCCTACGAGCAGTACTTC	CASSLDSFSYEQYF
TRBV7-9	once	TRBD1	TRBJ2-5	TGTGCCAGCAGCTTCCCCCGGGACAGATGGACAGAGACCCAGTACTTC	CASSFPRDRWTETQYF
TRBV27	NA	NA	TRBJ1-2	TGTGCCAGCAGTCTCAGGGGTAACTATGGCTACACCTTC	CASSLRGNYGYTF
TRBV11-2	NA	TRBD2	TRBJ2-2	TGTGCCACAGCGGGAGACACCGGGGAGCTGTTTTTT	CATAGDTGELFF
TRBV27	few	NA	TRBJ2-1	TGTGCCAGCAGTTTAGGAGTCTTCTCATACAATGAGCAGTTCTTC	CASSLGVFSYNEQFF
TRBV4-1	NA	TRBD1	TRBJ2-2	TGCGCCAGCAGCCGCCTCGGGACAGAGAACACCGGGGAGCTGTTTTTT	CASSRLGTENTGELFF
TRBV7-9	NA	NA	TRBJ2-5	TGTGCCAGCAGCCCACATTTGGGGAACCAAGAGACCCAGTACTTC	CASSPHLGNQETQYF
TRBV5-1	NA	TRBD1	TRBJ2-2	TGCGCCAGCAGCTTGAGACAGGGGCATAACACCGGGGAGCTGTTTTTT	CASSLRQGHNTGELFF
TRBV7-9	NA	NA	TRBJ2-4	TGTGCCAGCAGCTTAGGCGGACAGAGGGACATTCAGTACTTC	CASSLGGQRDIQYF